This T cell receptor (beta chain) was captured by sequencing in a study of blood T cell repertoires in COVID-19. Overall study: PBMCs, B-cell-depleted T cells, or T cells were the source of the cDNA or gDNA that made up the material.

Per the germline V gene, CDR1 is SEHNR and CDR2 is FQNEAQ (reference sequence). Trimming removed 6 bases from V and 2 bases from J; junction bases left unmatched: 7. The CDR3 consists of 17 residues. This table comes from immunoSEQ multiplex PCR, and its TCRdb copy is limited to in-frame clones, with some not included. The top ten hold under 6.5% of the sample, which has roughly 250,000 clones, roughly 87% seen once. The source material was PBMCs or T cells enriched from blood (not recorded which). The origin of this receptor is a young woman with acute COVID-19. The genes are TRBV7-9 and TRBJ2-3; 14 bases fit TRBD2. In DNA form, the CDR3 reads TGTGCCAGCAGTCAGGGACTAGCGGGAGTTACCACAGATACGCAGTATTTT. Its protein product is CASSQGLAGVTTDTQYF. Full variable domain (rest looked up from reference TRBV7-9 and TRBJ2-3): DTGVSQNPRHKITKRGQNVTFRCDPISEHNRLYWYRQTLGQGPEFLTYFQNEAQLEKSRLLSDRFSAERPKGSFSTLEIQRTEQGDSAMYLCASSQGLAGVTTDTQYFGPGTRLTVL.